These 13 T cell receptor beta chains were sequenced from one sample in a study of T cell changes during pregnancy in multiple sclerosis. Libraries were prepared by immunoSEQ multiplex PCR; TCRdb keeps only in-frame clonotypes and omits some of them. This table has more than 55,000 clones, roughly nine tenths appearing once. Sequences were derived from CD4+ T cells from peripheral blood mononuclear cells, sampled in the third trimester of pregnancy. The receptors derive from a female donor with multiple sclerosis, enrolled in a pregnancy study.

The chain has TRBV11-2 and TRBJ1-4, with D perhaps TRBD1 (5 bases). V lost 8 bases, J lost 5 bases, and 15 bases lay in between. Germline V gives CDR1 SGHAT, CDR2 FQNNGV. The length of the CDR3 is 14 residues. The CDR3 nucleotides read TGTGCCAGCCATAGGAGGGGCTCGAATGAAAAACTGTTTTTT. Residues: CASHRRGSNEKLFF.

The rearrangement uses TRBV9 and TRBJ2-1, with TRBD2 identical over 14 bases. The CDR3 is made up of 20 amino acids. The trim removed 0 bases at V and 3 bases at J, leaving 11 bases unmatched. From germline, CDR1 is SGDLS and CDR2 YYNGEE. Here the CDR3 DNA reads TGTGCCAGCAGCGTAGGGGGACTAGCGGGAGTTGGTCTGTTCTACAATGAGCAGTTCTTC. It yields the protein CASSVGGLAGVGLFYNEQFF.

The rearrangement joins TRBV10-3 to TRBJ2-7; maybe TRBD2 (6 bases). The CDR3 loop spans 15 amino acids. V was shortened by 3 bases and J by 0 bases, with 12 bases between the two germline ends. Germline assignment: CDR1 ENHRY and CDR2 SYGVKD. DNA for the CDR3: TGTGCCATCAGTGATATCGCGGGGACCTCCTACGAGCAGTACTTC. Its translation: CAISDIAGTSYEQYF.

The genes are TRBV5-4 and TRBJ1-4; D may be TRBD1 (5 bases). This CDR3 spans 17 amino acids. Germline-derived CDR1 and CDR2 are SGHNT and YYREEE (reference sequence). V lost 2 bases, J lost 5 bases, and 19 bases lay in between. Here the CDR3 reads CASSFRPLGRRNEKLFF. The CDR3 DNA is TGTGCCAGCAGCTTTCGACCATTGGGGCGAAGGAATGAAAAACTGTTTTTT.

The rearrangement joins TRBV19 to TRBJ2-7, with 8 nucleotides matching TRBD1. The CDR3 runs 15 residues. Germline CDR1 is LNHDA and CDR2 is SQIVND (reference sequence). J gave up 3 bases and V 4 bases, and 8 bases lay outside the gene matches. CDR3 amino acids: CASSNQGQVLYEQYF. DNA of the CDR3: TGTGCCAGTAGTAACCAGGGACAGGTTCTCTACGAGCAGTACTTC.

V and J are TRBV9 and TRBJ2-7; 8 bases fit TRBD2. CDR1 is SGDLS, CDR2 YYNGEE, per germline. Losses at the gene ends were 0 bases for V and 7 bases for J; bases not matched to a gene: 6. CDR3 length equals 14 residues. Here the CDR3 DNA reads TGTGCCAGCAGCGTAGAAGCGGGGGCGGGGGAGCAGTACTTC. Its translation is CASSVEAGAGEQYF.

J is TRBJ1-2 and V is TRBV7-8; 8 positions agree with TRBD1. CDR1 SGHVS and CDR2 FQNEAQ come from the germline V gene. With V trimmed by 1 base and J by 3 bases, 7 bases remained unmatched. The length of the CDR3 is 16 residues. CDR3 sequence reads: CASSLGRGQEYYGYTF. The CDR3 nucleotides read TGTGCCAGCAGCTTAGGAAGGGGACAGGAATACTATGGCTACACCTTC.

CDR3 sequence: CASSFFAEHDSPLHF. The CDR3 bases are TGTGCCAGCAGCTTCTTCGCGGAGCACGATTCACCCCTCCACTTT. The V and J genes are TRBV11-2 and TRBJ1-6; D unclear. Trimming took off 3 bases at V and 8 bases at J, with 14 bases between the two ends. The CDR3 has 15 residues. CDR1 SGHAT and CDR2 FQNNGV come from the germline V gene.

This sequence joins TRBV7-6 and TRBJ1-3, with D possibly TRBD1 on 6 matching bases. V shed 4 bases and J shed 6 bases, with 10 bases lying between them. CDR3 size: 13 residues. CDR1 is SGHVS and CDR2 is FNYEAQ in the germline V gene. As DNA, the CDR3 is TGTGCCAGCAGCTCAGGGGCAGAAAACACCATATATTTT. It yields the protein CASSSGAENTIYF.

This CDR3 reads CASSLDDSYYGYTF. The CDR3, as DNA: TGTGCCAGCAGTTTGGACGACAGTTACTATGGCTACACCTTC. The V and J genes are TRBV6-1 and TRBJ1-2; D might be TRBD1 (5 bases). From germline, CDR1 is MNHNS and CDR2 SASEGT. Trimming removed 5 bases at V and 3 bases at J, with 13 bases between. This CDR3 has 14 amino acids.

This rearrangement joins TRBV19 to TRBJ2-7, with 8 bases identical to TRBD1. The CDR3 sequence is 13 residues long. J lost 5 bases, V lost 6 bases, and 6 bases had no gene match. Germline assignment: CDR1 LNHDA and CDR2 SQIVND (reference sequence). The DNA of the CDR3 is TGTGCCAGTAGACGACAGGGGAGCGACGAGCAGTACTTC. The encoded protein is CASRRQGSDEQYF.

The rearrangement uses TRBV4-1 and TRBJ2-1; 13 nucleotides agree with TRBD2. Germline lookup yields CDR1 MGHRA and CDR2 YSYEKL. CDR3 length: 16 amino acids. With V trimmed by 4 bases and J by 3 bases, 3 bases remained unmatched. DNA for the CDR3: TGCGCCAGCAGCCTCGGGACTAGCGGGATCTACAATGAGCAGTTCTTC. Translated: CASSLGTSGIYNEQFF.

V usage is TRBV6-5 and J usage is TRBJ2-2; D might be TRBD1 (5 bases). The CDR3 contains 13 residues. Germline V gives CDR1 MNHEY, CDR2 SVGAGI. The V gene lost 8 bases and the J gene lost 0 bases, with 7 bases spanning the gap. CDR3 residues: CASQGPNTGELFF. DNA for the CDR3: TGTGCCAGCCAGGGCCCGAACACCGGGGAGCTGTTTTTT.